Listed below are T cell receptor beta chains from one sample, sequenced in a study of blood T cells in healthy people across ages. TCRdb analysed the 5' RACE reads with MiXCR anew, one entry per CDR3 protein. The sample yields roughly 1,500,000 distinct CDR3 sequences, about 35% seen once. The sample taken for sequencing was blood. All receptors come from a woman in her thirties in good health. The CDR3 runs from the conserved cysteine through the conserved F or W. Fields, in order: D gene, J gene, clone size, CDR3 length, V gene, CDR3 protein, CDR3 DNA. D genes are given only for firm matches. The size entry is marked missing in some rows and otherwise reads once, few, many or a size class.

>NA|TRBJ2-1|few|13|TRBV7-9
CASSLLRDNEQFF
TGTGCCAGCAGCTTGTTAAGGGACAATGAGCAGTTCTTC
>TRBD1|TRBJ2-7|few|14|TRBV27
CASSHRGSEYEQYF
TGTGCCAGCAGTCACAGGGGTTCAGAATACGAGCAGTACTTC
>NA|TRBJ1-1|NA|12|TRBV7-2
CASSASRVSAFF
TGTGCCAGCAGTGCAAGCAGGGTTTCAGCTTTCTTT
>NA|TRBJ2-7|NA|13|TRBV20-1
CSASNDRLFEQYF
TGCAGTGCTAGCAATGACAGGCTTTTCGAGCAGTACTTC
>NA|TRBJ2-1|few|18|TRBV30
CAWSVIGAGTSSYNEQFF
TGTGCCTGGAGTGTAATTGGGGCCGGGACATCCTCCTACAATGAGCAGTTCTTC
>TRBD1|TRBJ2-2|once|15|TRBV30
CAWSHRDRGTGELFF
TGTGCCTGGAGTCACCGGGACAGGGGCACCGGGGAGCTGTTTTTT
>NA|TRBJ2-7|many|15|TRBV6-1
CASSFQDVSSYEQYF
TGTGCCAGCAGTTTCCAGGACGTAAGCTCCTACGAGCAGTACTTC
>TRBD1|TRBJ1-2|many|13|TRBV29-1
CSVETGTGDGYTF
TGCAGCGTTGAAACCGGGACAGGTGATGGCTACACCTTC
>NA|TRBJ2-7|few|14|TRBV15
CATSEHGGTDEQYF
TGTGCCACCAGCGAGCACGGCGGGACGGATGAGCAGTACTTC
>NA|TRBJ2-5|NA|16|TRBV5-1
CASSPGLVGGVETQYF
TGCGCCAGCAGCCCCGGACTAGTGGGGGGCGTTGAGACCCAGTACTTC
>TRBD1|TRBJ1-1|NA|14|TRBV6-2/TRBV6-3
CASSLGTGWTEAFF
TGTGCCAGCAGCCTCGGGACAGGGTGGACTGAAGCTTTCTTT
>NA|TRBJ2-7|few|14|TRBV20-1
CSARDDDRTYEQYF
TGCAGTGCTAGAGACGACGACAGAACCTACGAGCAGTACTTC
>NA|TRBJ1-2|few|15|TRBV4-1
CASNLGEESNYGYTF
TGCGCCAGCAACCTTGGGGAGGAGAGTAACTATGGCTACACCTTC
>NA|TRBJ2-7|NA|15|TRBV5-1
CASRPGTIDSYEQYF
TGCGCCAGCAGGCCCGGGACAATCGACTCCTACGAGCAGTACTTC
>NA|TRBJ1-6|NA|15|TRBV21-1
CASSKTGDYNSPLHF
TGTGCCAGCAGTAAGACAGGGGATTATAATTCACCCCTCCACTTT
>TRBD1|TRBJ1-5|few|17|TRBV20-1
CSARAGTGGCGNQPQHF
TGCAGTGCTAGAGCCGGGACAGGGGGCTGCGGCAATCAGCCCCAGCATTTT
>TRBD2|TRBJ2-7|NA|15|TRBV7-8
CASSLVSGRAAEQYF
TGTGCCAGCAGCTTAGTTTCCGGGAGGGCCGCCGAGCAGTACTTC
>NA|TRBJ2-1|NA|14|TRBV12-3/TRBV12-4
CASSCQGPHNEQFF
TGTGCCAGCAGTTGTCAGGGACCCCACAATGAGCAGTTCTTC
>NA|TRBJ2-1|NA|15|TRBV7-9
CASRPAVPSYNEQFF
TGTGCCAGCAGACCGGCCGTACCGTCCTACAATGAGCAGTTCTTC
>NA|TRBJ1-5|many|14|TRBV27
CASSGGYSNQPQHF
TGTGCCAGCTCCGGGGGGTATAGCAATCAGCCCCAGCATTTT
>NA|TRBJ1-2|NA|16|TRBV7-2
CASSLAWSTAVVGYTF
TGTGCCAGCAGCTTAGCTTGGTCAACTGCCGTAGTTGGCTACACCTTC
>NA|TRBJ2-3|once|13|TRBV30
CAWSVLRADTQYF
TGTGCCTGGAGTGTTCTCCGAGCAGATACGCAGTATTTT
>TRBD2|TRBJ2-7|few|15|TRBV5-4
CASSPTGTRGYEQYF
TGTGCCAGCAGTCCCACCGGGACTAGGGGCTACGAGCAGTACTTC
>NA|TRBJ2-6|NA|14|TRBV30
CAWTTPSGANVLTF
TGTGCCTGGACGACCCCCTCTGGGGCCAACGTCCTGACTTTC
>TRBD2|TRBJ2-1|NA|14|TRBV20-1
CSASLASGRSEQFF
TGCAGTGCTAGCTTGGCTAGCGGGAGGAGTGAGCAGTTCTTC
>NA|TRBJ2-3|few|14|TRBV2
CASKDEPSTDTQYF
TGTGCCAGCAAGGATGAACCTAGCACAGATACGCAGTATTTT
>TRBD2|TRBJ2-7|once|15|TRBV4-1
CASSRTTGRGYEQYF
TGCGCCAGCAGTCGGACTACCGGGAGGGGATACGAGCAGTACTTC
>NA|TRBJ2-7|many|13|TRBV3-1
CASRAGKSYEQYF
TGTGCCAGCAGAGCAGGCAAATCCTACGAGCAGTACTTC
>TRBD2|TRBJ2-7|few|14|TRBV20-1
CSAPLPGGSYEQYF
TGCAGTGCTCCCCTTCCGGGGGGATCCTACGAGCAGTACTTC